This T cell receptor (beta chain) comes out of a study of PD-L1 blockade in urothelial cancer. Time point indicated: pretreatment peripheral blood. The CDR3 spans 13 residues. The germline V gene has CDR1 MNHNS and CDR2 SASEGT. The V gene lost 4 bases and the J gene lost 3 bases, with 9 bases spanning the gap. Using immunoSEQ multiplex PCR, the repertoire was profiled, and TCRdb retains in-frame clones only, with some absent. The profile shows 90,000 or so clones, around 90% of them singletons. V gene TRBV6-1 combines with J gene TRBJ1-2; D uncertain. This specimen was PBMCs, taken around atezolizumab (anti-PD-L1) treatment. This clonotype was sampled from a man aged 60 to 69 with urothelial cancer. The CDR3 region is CASSVGGHYGYTF. The DNA of the CDR3 is TGTGCCAGCAGTGTAGGAGGGCACTATGGCTACACCTTC.